The present TCR beta chain was sequenced within a study of T-cell reconstitution after alpha-beta-depleted transplantation in children. This clonotype was detected ten times or more. Using unique molecular identifiers, the investigators prepared the TCRbeta library. TCRdb reanalysed the PCR reads using MiXCR and keeps one entry per CDR3 protein. Of some 300,000 distinct CDR3 sequences in the sample, 10% to 13% were seen once. The CDR3 is 12 amino acids. Trimming pared 1 base from V and 1 base from J, leaving 4 bases between. The germline gives CDR1 DFQATT, CDR2 SNEGSKA (reference sequence). The chain uses TRBV20-1 and TRBJ1-1; D gene unclear. This receptor was taken from a human donor who donated a stem cell graft to a child with acute lymphoblastic leukemia. The sequenced sample was PBMCs from the stem cell graft donor, obtained from the stem cell graft. The CDR3 protein is CSARAGNTEAFF. The CDR3 DNA sequence: TGCAGTGCTAGAGCAGGGAACACTGAAGCTTTCTTT.